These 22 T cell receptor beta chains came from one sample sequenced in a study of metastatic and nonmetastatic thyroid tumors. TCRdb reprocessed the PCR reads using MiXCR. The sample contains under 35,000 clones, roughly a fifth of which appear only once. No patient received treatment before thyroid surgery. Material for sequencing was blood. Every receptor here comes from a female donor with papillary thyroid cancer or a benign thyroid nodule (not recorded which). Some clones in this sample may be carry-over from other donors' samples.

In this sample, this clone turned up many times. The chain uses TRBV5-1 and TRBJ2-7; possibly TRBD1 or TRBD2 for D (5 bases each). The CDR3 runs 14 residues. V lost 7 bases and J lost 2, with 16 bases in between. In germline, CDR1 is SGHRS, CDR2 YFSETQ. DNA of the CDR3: TGCGCCAGCCGCACCTGGGACGGCGCCTACGAGCAGTACTTC. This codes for CASRTWDGAYEQYF.

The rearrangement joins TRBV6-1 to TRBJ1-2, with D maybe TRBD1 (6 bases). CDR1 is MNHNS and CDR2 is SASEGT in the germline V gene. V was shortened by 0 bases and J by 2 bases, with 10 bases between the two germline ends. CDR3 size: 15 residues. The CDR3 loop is CASSEAPGENYGYTF. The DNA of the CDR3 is TGTGCCAGCAGTGAAGCCCCAGGGGAAAACTATGGCTACACCTTC.

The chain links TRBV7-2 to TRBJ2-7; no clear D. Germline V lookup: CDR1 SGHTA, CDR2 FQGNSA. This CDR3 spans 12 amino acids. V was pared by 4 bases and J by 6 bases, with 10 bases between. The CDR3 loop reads CASSSRYAEQYF. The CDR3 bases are TGTGCCAGCAGCTCCAGATATGCCGAGCAGTACTTC. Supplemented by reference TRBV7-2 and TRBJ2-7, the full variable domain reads GAGVSQSPSNKVTEKGKDVELRCDPISGHTALYWYRQSLGQGLEFLIYFQGNSAPDKSGLPSDRFSAERTGGSVSTLTIQRTQQEDSAVYLCASSSRYAEQYFGPGTRLTVT.

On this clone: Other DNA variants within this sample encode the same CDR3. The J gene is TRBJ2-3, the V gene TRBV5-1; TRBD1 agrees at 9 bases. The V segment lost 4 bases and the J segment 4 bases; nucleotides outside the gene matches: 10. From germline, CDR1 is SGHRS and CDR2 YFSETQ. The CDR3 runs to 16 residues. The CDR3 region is CASSPEQGARSDTQYF. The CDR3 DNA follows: TGCGCCAGCAGCCCCGAACAGGGGGCACGGTCAGATACGCAGTATTTT.

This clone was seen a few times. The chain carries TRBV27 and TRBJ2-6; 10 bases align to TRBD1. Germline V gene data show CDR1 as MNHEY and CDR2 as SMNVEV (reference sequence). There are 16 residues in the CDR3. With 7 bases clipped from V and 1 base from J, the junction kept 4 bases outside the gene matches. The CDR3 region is CASTRQGASGANVLTF. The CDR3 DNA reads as TGTGCCAGCACGAGACAGGGGGCGTCTGGGGCCAACGTCCTGACTTTC.

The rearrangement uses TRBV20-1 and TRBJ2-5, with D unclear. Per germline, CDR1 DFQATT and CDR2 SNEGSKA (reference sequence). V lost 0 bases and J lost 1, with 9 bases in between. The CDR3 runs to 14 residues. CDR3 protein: CSARDVTTQETQYF. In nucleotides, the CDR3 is TGCAGTGCTAGAGATGTGACGACCCAAGAGACCCAGTACTTC.

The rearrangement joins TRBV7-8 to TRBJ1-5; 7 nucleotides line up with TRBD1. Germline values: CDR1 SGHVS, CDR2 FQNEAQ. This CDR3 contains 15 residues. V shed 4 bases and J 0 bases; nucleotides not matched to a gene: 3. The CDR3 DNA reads TGTGCCAGCAGCTCGGGACAGCGTAGCAATCAGCCCCAGCATTTT. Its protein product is CASSSGQRSNQPQHF.

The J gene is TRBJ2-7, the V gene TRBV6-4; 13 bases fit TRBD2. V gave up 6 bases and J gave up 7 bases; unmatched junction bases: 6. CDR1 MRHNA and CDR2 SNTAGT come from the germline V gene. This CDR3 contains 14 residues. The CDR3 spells CASRTSGGTWEQYF. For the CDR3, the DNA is TGTGCCAGCAGGACTAGCGGGGGGACTTGGGAGCAGTACTTC.

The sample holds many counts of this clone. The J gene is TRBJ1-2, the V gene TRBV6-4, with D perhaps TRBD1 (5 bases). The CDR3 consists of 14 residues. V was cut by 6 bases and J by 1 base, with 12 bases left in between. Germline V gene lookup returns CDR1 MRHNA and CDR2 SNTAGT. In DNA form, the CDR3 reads TGTGCCAGCAGGGGCGACAGCTTTAACTATGGCTACACCTTC. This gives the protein CASRGDSFNYGYTF.

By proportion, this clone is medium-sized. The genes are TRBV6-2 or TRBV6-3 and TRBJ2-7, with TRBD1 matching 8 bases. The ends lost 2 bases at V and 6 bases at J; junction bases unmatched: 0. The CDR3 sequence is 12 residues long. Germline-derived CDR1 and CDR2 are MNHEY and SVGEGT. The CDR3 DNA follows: TGTGCCAGCAGTTACACAGGGGGCGAGCAGTACTTC. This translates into CASSYTGGEQYF.

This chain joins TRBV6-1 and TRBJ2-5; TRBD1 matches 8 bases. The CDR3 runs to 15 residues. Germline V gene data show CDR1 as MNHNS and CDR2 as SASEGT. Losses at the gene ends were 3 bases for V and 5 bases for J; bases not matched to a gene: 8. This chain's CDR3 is CASSDSSDREETQYF. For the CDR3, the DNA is TGTGCCAGCAGTGACTCTTCGGACAGGGAGGAGACCCAGTACTTC.

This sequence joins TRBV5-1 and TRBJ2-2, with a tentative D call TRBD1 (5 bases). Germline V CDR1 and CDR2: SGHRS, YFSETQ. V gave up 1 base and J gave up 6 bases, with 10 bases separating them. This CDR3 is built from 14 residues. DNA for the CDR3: TGCGCCAGCAGCTTGAGTGTAGGGGCCGGGGAGCTGTTTTTT. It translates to CASSLSVGAGELFF.

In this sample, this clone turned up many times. CDR3 residues: CASSLWQGGNTGELFF. CDR3 nucleotides: TGCGCCAGCAGCTTGTGGCAGGGGGGAAACACCGGGGAGCTGTTTTTT. The V gene is TRBV5-1, the J gene TRBJ2-2; D is possibly TRBD1 (7 bases). This CDR3 region has 16 residues. V was shortened by 1 base and J by 2 bases, with 12 bases between the two germline ends. CDR1 SGHRS and CDR2 YFSETQ come from the germline V gene.

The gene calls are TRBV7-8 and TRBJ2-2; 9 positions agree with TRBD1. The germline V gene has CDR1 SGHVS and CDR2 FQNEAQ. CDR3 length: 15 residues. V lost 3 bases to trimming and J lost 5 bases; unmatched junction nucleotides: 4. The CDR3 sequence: CASSFTGGGTGELFF. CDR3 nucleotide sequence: TGTGCCAGCAGCTTCACAGGGGGCGGGACCGGGGAGCTGTTTTTT.

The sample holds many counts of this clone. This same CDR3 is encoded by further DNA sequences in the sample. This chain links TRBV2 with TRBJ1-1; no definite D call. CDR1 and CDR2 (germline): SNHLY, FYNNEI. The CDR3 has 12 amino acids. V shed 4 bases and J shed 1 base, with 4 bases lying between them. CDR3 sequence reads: CASSAGNTEAFF. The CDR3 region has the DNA TGTGCCAGCAGTGCCGGGAACACTGAAGCTTTCTTT.

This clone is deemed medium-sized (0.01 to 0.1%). This chain's CDR3 is CASMITAAYEQYF. The DNA of the CDR3 is TGTGCCAGCATGATAACGGCGGCCTACGAGCAGTACTTC. The rearrangement links TRBV6-1 to TRBJ2-7; D is uncertain. Germline V gives CDR1 MNHNS, CDR2 SASEGT. The CDR3 length is 13 residues. The ends were cut back, 7 bases at V and 2 bases at J, with 12 bases in the middle.

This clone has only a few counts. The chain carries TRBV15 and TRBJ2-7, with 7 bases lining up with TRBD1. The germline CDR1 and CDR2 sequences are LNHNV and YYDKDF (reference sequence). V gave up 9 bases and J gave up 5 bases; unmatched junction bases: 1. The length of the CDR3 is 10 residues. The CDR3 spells CATGQDEQYF. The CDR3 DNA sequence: TGTGCCACTGGACAGGACGAGCAGTACTTC.

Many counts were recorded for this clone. The CDR3 is CASSRNPGGANYEQYF. For the CDR3, the DNA is TGCGCCAGCAGCCGAAATCCAGGGGGCGCGAACTACGAGCAGTACTTC. This chain connects TRBV5-1 to TRBJ2-7; TRBD1 aligns across 8 bases. Germline V gene sequence: CDR1 SGHRS, CDR2 YFSETQ. The length of the CDR3 is 16 residues. With 4 bases clipped from V and 3 bases from J, the junction kept 12 bases outside the gene matches. The complete variable domain, with remaining parts taken from reference TRBV5-1 and TRBJ2-7, reads KAGVTQTPRYLIKTRGQQVTLSCSPISGHRSVSWYQQTPGQGLQFLFEYFSETQRNKGNFPGRFSGRQFSNSRSEMNVSTLELGDSALYLCASSRNPGGANYEQYFGPGTRLTVT.

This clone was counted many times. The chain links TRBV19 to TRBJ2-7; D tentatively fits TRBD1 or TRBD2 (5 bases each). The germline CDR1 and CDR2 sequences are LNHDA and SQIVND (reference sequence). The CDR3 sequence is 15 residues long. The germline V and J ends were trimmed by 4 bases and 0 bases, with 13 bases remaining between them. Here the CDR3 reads CASSRGADISYEQYF. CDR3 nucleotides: TGTGCCAGTAGTAGAGGGGCGGACATCTCCTACGAGCAGTACTTC.

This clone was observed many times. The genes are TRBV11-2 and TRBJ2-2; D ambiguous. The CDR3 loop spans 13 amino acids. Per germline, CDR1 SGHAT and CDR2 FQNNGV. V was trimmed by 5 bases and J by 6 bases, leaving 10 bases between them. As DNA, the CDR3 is TGTGCCAGCAGCGGCAGGTTTGCCGGGGAGCTGTTTTTT. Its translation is CASSGRFAGELFF.

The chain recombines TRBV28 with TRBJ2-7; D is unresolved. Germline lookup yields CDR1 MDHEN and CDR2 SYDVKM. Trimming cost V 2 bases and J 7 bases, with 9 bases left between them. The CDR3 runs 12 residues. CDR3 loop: CASSLRRREQYF. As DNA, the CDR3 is TGTGCCAGCAGTTTACGGCGTAGGGAGCAGTACTTC.

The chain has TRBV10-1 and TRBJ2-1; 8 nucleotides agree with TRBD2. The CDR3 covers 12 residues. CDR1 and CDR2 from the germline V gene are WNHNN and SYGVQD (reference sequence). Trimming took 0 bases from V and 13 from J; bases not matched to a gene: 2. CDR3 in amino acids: CASSESGTSQFF. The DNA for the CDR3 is TGCGCCAGCAGTGAGTCCGGGACTAGTCAGTTCTTC.